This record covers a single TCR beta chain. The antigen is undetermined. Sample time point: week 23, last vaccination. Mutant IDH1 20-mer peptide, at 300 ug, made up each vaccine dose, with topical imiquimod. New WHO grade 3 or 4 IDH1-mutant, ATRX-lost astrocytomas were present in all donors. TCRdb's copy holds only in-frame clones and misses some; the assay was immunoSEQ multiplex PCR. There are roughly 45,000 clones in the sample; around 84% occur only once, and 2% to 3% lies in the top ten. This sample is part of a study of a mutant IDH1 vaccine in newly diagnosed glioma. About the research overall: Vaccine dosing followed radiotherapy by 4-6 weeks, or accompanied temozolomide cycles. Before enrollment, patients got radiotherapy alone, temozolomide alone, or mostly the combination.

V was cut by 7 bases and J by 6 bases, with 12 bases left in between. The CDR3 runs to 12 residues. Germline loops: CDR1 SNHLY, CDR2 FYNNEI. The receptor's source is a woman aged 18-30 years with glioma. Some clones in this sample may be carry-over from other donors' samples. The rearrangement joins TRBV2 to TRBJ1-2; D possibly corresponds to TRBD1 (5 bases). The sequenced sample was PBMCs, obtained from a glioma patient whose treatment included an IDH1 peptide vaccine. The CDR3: CASTEAGHGYTF. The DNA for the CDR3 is TGTGCCAGCACCGAAGCAGGGCATGGCTACACCTTC.